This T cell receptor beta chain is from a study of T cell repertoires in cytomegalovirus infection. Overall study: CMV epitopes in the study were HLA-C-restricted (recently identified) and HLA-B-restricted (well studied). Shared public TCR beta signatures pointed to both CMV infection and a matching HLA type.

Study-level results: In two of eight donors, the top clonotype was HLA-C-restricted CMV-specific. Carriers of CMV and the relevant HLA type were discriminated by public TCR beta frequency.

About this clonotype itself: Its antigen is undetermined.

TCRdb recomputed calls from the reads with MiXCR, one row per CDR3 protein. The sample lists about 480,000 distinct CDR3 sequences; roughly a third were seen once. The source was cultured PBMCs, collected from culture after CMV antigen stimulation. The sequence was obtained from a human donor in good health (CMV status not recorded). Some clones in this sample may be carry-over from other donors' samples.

CDR3 nucleotide sequence: TGTGCCAGCACCCCGACAGGGGGGTACACTGAAGCTTTCTTT. Protein product: CASTPTGGYTEAFF. The chain links TRBV12-3 or TRBV12-4 to TRBJ1-1, with 9 nucleotides matching TRBD1. The CDR3 runs 14 residues. With 7 bases clipped from V and 3 bases from J, the junction kept 6 bases outside the gene matches.